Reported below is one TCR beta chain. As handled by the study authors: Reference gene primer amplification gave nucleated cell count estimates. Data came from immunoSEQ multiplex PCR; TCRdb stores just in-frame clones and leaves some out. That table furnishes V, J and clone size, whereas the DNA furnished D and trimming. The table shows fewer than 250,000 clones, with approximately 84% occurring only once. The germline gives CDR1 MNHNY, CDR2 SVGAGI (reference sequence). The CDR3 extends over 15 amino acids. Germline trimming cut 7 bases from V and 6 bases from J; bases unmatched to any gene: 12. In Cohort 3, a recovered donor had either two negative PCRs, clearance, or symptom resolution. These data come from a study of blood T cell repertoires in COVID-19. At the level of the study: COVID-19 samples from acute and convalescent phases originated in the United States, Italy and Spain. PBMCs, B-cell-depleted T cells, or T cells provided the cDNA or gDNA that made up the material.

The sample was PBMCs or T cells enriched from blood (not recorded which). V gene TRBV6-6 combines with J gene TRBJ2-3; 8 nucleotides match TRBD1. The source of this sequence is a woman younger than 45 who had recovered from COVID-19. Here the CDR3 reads CASTLGQGPQDTQYF. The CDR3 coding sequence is TGTGCCAGCACACTAGGACAGGGTCCCCAGGATACGCAGTATTTT.